This TCR beta chain was captured by sequencing in a study of long-term antiretroviral therapy in people with HIV. HIV-positive participants were all treated in the United States. V lost 7 bases and J lost 3, with 12 bases in between. The germline V gene encodes CDR1 SNHLY and CDR2 FYNNEI. The CDR3 is made up of 13 amino acids. Notes on this clone: Its antigen is still unknown.

Assay version v3.0 of immunoSEQ was used, and it was run at survey level. TCRdb keeps only in-frame clones here, not all; method: immunoSEQ multiplex PCR. The data show some 19,000 clones, with roughly 80% seen just once and roughly 8% held by the top ten. Overall study results and limits: The range of CDR3 lengths in HIV repertoires proved narrower than that found in controls. Repertoire dominance by clones expanded before ART was seen at all time points.

The TCR was taken from a man aged 18 to 30 with HIV. This sequence joins TRBV2 and TRBJ1-2; D might be TRBD1 (6 bases). Sequencing used unsorted PBMCs, obtained 0.9 years after starting antiretroviral therapy. In DNA, the CDR3 is TGTGCCAGCAAAGGTCAGGGGCACTATGGCTACACCTTC. This codes for CASKGQGHYGYTF.